This T cell receptor beta chain is drawn from a study of T cell repertoires in cytomegalovirus infection. Study overall: Based on public TCR beta signatures, there were indications of CMV infection and of a matching HLA type.

Findings of the study overall: HLA-C-restricted CMV-specific TCR beta clonotypes prevailed in the ex vivo response.

This clonotype was counted a single time. Its antigen is not identified. A junction boundary mismatches the germline segment, possibly from a read error. Germline V gene sequence: CDR1 MGHRA, CDR2 YSYEKL. This CDR3 has 20 amino acids. TCRdb reprocessed the reads with MiXCR, giving one entry per CDR3 protein. The sample records roughly 990,000 distinct CDR3 sequences, around 32% being singletons. The chain uses TRBV4-1 and TRBJ2-1; 10 bases are a match to TRBD1. Source: cultured CD8+ T cells from PBMCs, taken from culture after CMV antigen stimulation. The TCR comes from a human donor in good health (CMV status not recorded). Some clones in this sample may be carry-over from other donors' samples. The CDR3 spells CASCQRIPGQGFLSYNEQFF. Here the CDR3 DNA reads TGCGCCAGCTGCCAACGGATCCCGGGACAGGGGTTCCTCTCCTACAATGAGCAGTTCTTC.